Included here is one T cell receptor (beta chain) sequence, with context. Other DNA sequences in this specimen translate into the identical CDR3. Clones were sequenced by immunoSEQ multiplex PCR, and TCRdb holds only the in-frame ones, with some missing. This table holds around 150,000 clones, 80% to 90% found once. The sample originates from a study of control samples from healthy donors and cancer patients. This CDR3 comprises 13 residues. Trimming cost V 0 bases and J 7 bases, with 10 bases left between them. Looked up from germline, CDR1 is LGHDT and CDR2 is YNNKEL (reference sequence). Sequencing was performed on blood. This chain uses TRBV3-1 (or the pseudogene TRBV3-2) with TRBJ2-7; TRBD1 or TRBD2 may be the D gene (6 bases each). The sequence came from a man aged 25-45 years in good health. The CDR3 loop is CASSQDRGGEQYF. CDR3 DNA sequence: TGTGCCAGCAGCCAAGATAGAGGGGGGGAGCAGTACTTC.